These T cell receptor beta chains were read from a single sample in a study of beta chain features in type 1 diabetes. Some clones are missing from TCRdb's copy, which holds only in-frame ones; the method was immunoSEQ multiplex PCR. The sample holds around 250,000 clones, 25% to 35% seen once. Material for sequencing was central memory CD4+ T cells from blood. All receptors derive from a man aged 25-40 years in good health. Both conserved end residues are part of each CDR3. Each record gives: clone size, V gene, J gene, D gene, CDR3 protein, CDR3 DNA. D genes are given only for firm matches. Size is stated for part of the rows, as once, few or many counts, or as a class when the clone is expanded.

abundance: .; v_gene: TRBV28; j_gene: TRBJ1-2; d_gene: .; CDR3aa: CASSPGYGYTF; CDR3nt: TGTGCCAGCAGCCCAGGGTATGGCTACACCTTC
abundance: few; v_gene: TRBV5-6; j_gene: TRBJ2-5; d_gene: .; CDR3aa: CASSIPGRETQYF; CDR3nt: TGTGCCAGCAGCATACCCGGTAGAGAGACCCAGTACTTC
abundance: many; v_gene: TRBV30; j_gene: TRBJ2-6; d_gene: .; CDR3aa: CAWSAGSMISLSGANVLTF; CDR3nt: TGTGCCTGGAGTGCGGGAAGCATGATTTCGCTCTCTGGGGCCAACGTCCTGACTTTC
abundance: .; v_gene: TRBV15; j_gene: TRBJ2-7; d_gene: TRBD1; CDR3aa: CATSHGTGGAYEQYF; CDR3nt: TGTGCCACCAGCCACGGGACAGGGGGTGCTTACGAGCAGTACTTC
abundance: .; v_gene: TRBV4-3; j_gene: TRBJ1-5; d_gene: TRBD1; CDR3aa: CASSQQGAGQPQHF; CDR3nt: TGCGCCAGCAGCCAACAGGGGGCTGGTCAGCCCCAGCATTTT
abundance: few; v_gene: TRBV6-5; j_gene: TRBJ2-5; d_gene: .; CDR3aa: CRTTNPGEETQYF; CDR3nt: TGTAGGACGACAAACCCTGGGGAAGAGACCCAGTACTTC
abundance: .; v_gene: TRBV30; j_gene: TRBJ1-2; d_gene: TRBD1; CDR3aa: CACRGDRKDGYTF; CDR3nt: TGTGCCTGCAGAGGGGACAGGAAGGATGGCTACACCTTC
abundance: .; v_gene: TRBV28; j_gene: TRBJ1-1; d_gene: .; CDR3aa: CASSLIGTEAFF; CDR3nt: TGTGCCAGCAGTTTAATCGGCACTGAAGCTTTCTTT
abundance: .; v_gene: TRBV19; j_gene: TRBJ2-2; d_gene: .; CDR3aa: CASSTDPANTGELFF; CDR3nt: TGTGCCAGTTCGACGGACCCCGCGAACACCGGGGAGCTGTTTTTT
abundance: few; v_gene: TRBV29-1; j_gene: TRBJ1-1; d_gene: .; CDR3aa: CSVDTGMNTEAFF; CDR3nt: TGCAGCGTTGATACAGGGATGAACACTGAAGCTTTCTTT
abundance: few; v_gene: TRBV7-2; j_gene: TRBJ2-1; d_gene: .; CDR3aa: CASSFDYLGYNEQFF; CDR3nt: TGTGCCAGCAGCTTCGACTATCTCGGGTACAATGAGCAGTTCTTC
abundance: .; v_gene: TRBV28; j_gene: TRBJ2-5; d_gene: .; CDR3aa: CASSLLSRDQISQYF; CDR3nt: TGTGCCAGCAGTTTATTAAGCAGGGATCAGATATCCCAGTACTTC
abundance: few; v_gene: TRBV25-1; j_gene: TRBJ2-3; d_gene: .; CDR3aa: CASGDDFSTDTQYF; CDR3nt: TGTGCCTCCGGGGACGACTTTAGCACAGATACGCAGTATTTT
abundance: many; v_gene: TRBV21-1; j_gene: TRBJ1-4; d_gene: .; CDR3aa: CASSGETGTGGLSNEKLFF; CDR3nt: TGTGCCAGCAGCGGAGAAACCGGGACAGGGGGCTTAAGTAATGAAAAACTGTTTTTT
abundance: few; v_gene: TRBV5-1; j_gene: TRBJ2-1; d_gene: TRBD1; CDR3aa: CASSSGQGYNEQFF; CDR3nt: TGCGCCAGCAGCTCGGGACAGGGTTACAATGAGCAGTTCTTC
abundance: .; v_gene: TRBV15; j_gene: TRBJ1-4; d_gene: TRBD1; CDR3aa: CATSTRDRGGEKLFF; CDR3nt: TGTGCCACCAGCACCCGGGACAGGGGCGGCGAAAAACTGTTTTTT
abundance: .; v_gene: TRBV30; j_gene: TRBJ1-5; d_gene: .; CDR3aa: CAWSVQGSSNQPQHF; CDR3nt: TGTGCCTGGAGTGTACAGGGATCCAGCAATCAGCCCCAGCATTTT
abundance: few; v_gene: TRBV5-1; j_gene: TRBJ2-5; d_gene: .; CDR3aa: CASTSQGIGQETQYF; CDR3nt: TGCGCCAGCACCTCACAGGGAATTGGTCAAGAGACCCAGTACTTC
abundance: few; v_gene: TRBV6-5; j_gene: TRBJ2-1; d_gene: TRBD1; CDR3aa: CASRRGQGYNEQFF; CDR3nt: TGTGCCAGCAGGCGGGGACAGGGCTACAATGAGCAGTTCTTC
abundance: .; v_gene: TRBV7-2; j_gene: TRBJ2-1; d_gene: .; CDR3aa: CASSLQRLYNEQFF; CDR3nt: TGTGCCAGCAGCTTACAGCGACTGTACAATGAGCAGTTCTTC
abundance: few; v_gene: TRBV29-1; j_gene: TRBJ2-1; d_gene: .; CDR3aa: CSVADQTPQQFF; CDR3nt: TGCAGCGTAGCCGATCAGACCCCCCAGCAGTTCTTC
abundance: .; v_gene: TRBV7-8; j_gene: TRBJ2-3; d_gene: .; CDR3aa: CASSLLSGLDTQYF; CDR3nt: TGTGCCAGCAGCTTACTGTCGGGGTTAGATACGCAGTATTTT
abundance: .; v_gene: TRBV7-9; j_gene: TRBJ2-3; d_gene: TRBD2; CDR3aa: CASSGGLATDTQYF; CDR3nt: TGTGCCAGCAGCGGGGGACTAGCCACAGATACGCAGTATTTT
abundance: .; v_gene: TRBV7-9; j_gene: TRBJ2-7; d_gene: .; CDR3aa: CASGAAAGREQYF; CDR3nt: TGTGCCAGCGGAGCGGCAGCGGGTAGGGAGCAGTACTTC
abundance: .; v_gene: TRBV10-3; j_gene: TRBJ2-5; d_gene: .; CDR3aa: CAISGSNDKETQYF; CDR3nt: TGTGCCATCAGTGGGTCGAATGACAAGGAGACCCAGTACTTC
abundance: few; v_gene: TRBV7-2; j_gene: TRBJ2-3; d_gene: .; CDR3aa: CASSYRFEPQYF; CDR3nt: TGTGCCAGCAGCTACCGCTTTGAGCCGCAGTATTTT
abundance: few; v_gene: TRBV11-3; j_gene: TRBJ2-1; d_gene: .; CDR3aa: CASSPDQTYNEQFF; CDR3nt: TGTGCCAGCAGCCCCGACCAGACCTACAATGAGCAGTTCTTC
abundance: .; v_gene: TRBV9; j_gene: TRBJ2-1; d_gene: TRBD2; CDR3aa: CASSEGGLAYNEQFF; CDR3nt: TGTGCCAGCAGCGAGGGGGGACTAGCCTACAATGAGCAGTTCTTC
abundance: few; v_gene: TRBV30; j_gene: TRBJ2-1; d_gene: .; CDR3aa: CAWRVKGSHEQFF; CDR3nt: TGTGCCTGGAGGGTGAAGGGGAGCCATGAGCAGTTCTTC
abundance: once; v_gene: TRBV9; j_gene: TRBJ2-1; d_gene: TRBD2; CDR3aa: CASSVTSGRVEYEQFF; CDR3nt: TGTGCCAGCAGCGTAACTAGCGGGAGAGTTGAGTATGAGCAGTTCTTC
abundance: many; v_gene: TRBV7-2; j_gene: TRBJ2-2; d_gene: TRBD1; CDR3aa: CASSTTGRGTGELFF; CDR3nt: TGTGCCAGCAGCACGACAGGGCGAGGCACCGGGGAGCTGTTTTTT
abundance: few; v_gene: TRBV7-2; j_gene: TRBJ2-7; d_gene: .; CDR3aa: CASSLGRGEQYF; CDR3nt: TGTGCCAGCAGCTTAGGGCGGGGCGAGCAGTACTTC
abundance: .; v_gene: TRBV30; j_gene: TRBJ1-1; d_gene: .; CDR3aa: CAWRIGLNTEAFF; CDR3nt: TGTGCCTGGAGGATAGGGTTGAACACTGAAGCTTTCTTT
abundance: .; v_gene: TRBV9; j_gene: TRBJ2-7; d_gene: TRBD2; CDR3aa: CASSPLAGAGEQYF; CDR3nt: TGTGCCAGCAGCCCGCTAGCGGGAGCTGGCGAGCAGTACTTC
abundance: .; v_gene: TRBV7-6; j_gene: TRBJ2-7; d_gene: TRBD1; CDR3aa: CASSSRQGSPEQYF; CDR3nt: TGTGCCAGCAGCTCCCGACAGGGGTCCCCCGAGCAGTACTTC
abundance: .; v_gene: TRBV4-2; j_gene: TRBJ2-2; d_gene: TRBD2; CDR3aa: CASNTPSGRANGELFF; CDR3nt: TGTGCCAGCAACACACCAAGCGGGAGGGCCAACGGGGAGCTGTTTTTT
abundance: few; v_gene: TRBV28; j_gene: TRBJ1-1; d_gene: TRBD1; CDR3aa: CASAPSQGAGTEAFF; CDR3nt: TGTGCCAGTGCCCCGTCACAGGGGGCGGGCACTGAAGCTTTCTTT
abundance: .; v_gene: TRBV7-8; j_gene: TRBJ1-2; d_gene: TRBD1; CDR3aa: CASSFGTANYGYTF; CDR3nt: TGTGCCAGCAGCTTCGGGACAGCTAACTATGGCTACACCTTC
abundance: .; v_gene: TRBV9; j_gene: TRBJ2-1; d_gene: TRBD2; CDR3aa: CASSVASGSDEQFF; CDR3nt: TGTGCCAGCAGCGTAGCCAGCGGGAGTGATGAGCAGTTCTTC
abundance: .; v_gene: TRBV30; j_gene: TRBJ2-1; d_gene: TRBD1; CDR3aa: CAWSSGRGREQFF; CDR3nt: TGTGCCTGGAGTAGTGGCAGGGGGCGAGAGCAGTTCTTC
abundance: .; v_gene: TRBV5-4; j_gene: TRBJ1-2; d_gene: .; CDR3aa: CASSTPVNYGYTF; CDR3nt: TGTGCCAGCAGCACCCCAGTAAACTATGGCTACACCTTC
abundance: few; v_gene: TRBV5-4; j_gene: TRBJ2-1; d_gene: TRBD2; CDR3aa: CASSSGTRRTHNEQFF; CDR3nt: TGTGCCAGCAGCTCCGGGACTAGGAGAACACACAATGAGCAGTTCTTC
abundance: .; v_gene: TRBV18; j_gene: TRBJ2-3; d_gene: .; CDR3aa: CASSLDTDTQYF; CDR3nt: TGTGCCAGCTCACTCGATACAGATACGCAGTATTTT
abundance: few; v_gene: TRBV2; j_gene: TRBJ1-4; d_gene: .; CDR3aa: CASSVEEKLFF; CDR3nt: TGTGCCAGCAGTGTGGAAGAAAAACTGTTTTTT
abundance: .; v_gene: TRBV2; j_gene: TRBJ2-1; d_gene: TRBD2; CDR3aa: CASKTSGGRHEQFF; CDR3nt: TGTGCCAGCAAAACTAGCGGGGGGCGGCATGAGCAGTTCTTC
abundance: .; v_gene: TRBV6-6; j_gene: TRBJ1-2; d_gene: .; CDR3aa: CASSRGNGGYTF; CDR3nt: TGTGCCAGCAGCCGGGGTAACGGTGGCTACACCTTC
abundance: many; v_gene: TRBV7-2; j_gene: TRBJ2-7; d_gene: .; CDR3aa: CASSRGLGVYEQYF; CDR3nt: TGTGCCAGCAGCAGAGGGCTAGGGGTCTACGAGCAGTACTTC
abundance: many; v_gene: TRBV7-6; j_gene: TRBJ2-1; d_gene: TRBD1; CDR3aa: CASSQDRGHEQFF; CDR3nt: TGTGCCAGCAGCCAGGACAGGGGTCATGAGCAGTTCTTC
abundance: once; v_gene: TRBV29-1; j_gene: TRBJ2-5; d_gene: .; CDR3aa: CSVLGLNIRETQYF; CDR3nt: TGCAGCGTACTCGGACTGAATATAAGGGAGACCCAGTACTTC
abundance: few; v_gene: TRBV6-1; j_gene: TRBJ1-2; d_gene: .; CDR3aa: CASSYNRDAYGYTF; CDR3nt: TGTGCCAGCAGTTATAACCGGGATGCATATGGCTACACCTTC
abundance: .; v_gene: TRBV5-1; j_gene: TRBJ2-5; d_gene: .; CDR3aa: CASSLEGREETQYF; CDR3nt: TGCGCCAGCAGCTTGGAGGGCAGAGAAGAGACCCAGTACTTC
abundance: many; v_gene: TRBV11-3; j_gene: TRBJ2-3; d_gene: .; CDR3aa: CASSWTASTDTQYF; CDR3nt: TGTGCCAGCAGCTGGACTGCTAGCACAGATACGCAGTATTTT
abundance: many; v_gene: TRBV10-1; j_gene: TRBJ2-7; d_gene: .; CDR3aa: CASSEHNSYEQYF; CDR3nt: TGCGCCAGCAGTGAGCACAACTCCTACGAGCAGTACTTC
abundance: .; v_gene: TRBV5-4; j_gene: TRBJ2-3; d_gene: .; CDR3aa: CASSLQQGTDTQYF; CDR3nt: TGTGCCAGCAGCTTGCAACAGGGCACAGATACGCAGTATTTT
abundance: .; v_gene: TRBV25-1; j_gene: TRBJ2-7; d_gene: .; CDR3aa: CASSDPGNSYEQYF; CDR3nt: TGTGCCAGCAGTGACCCTGGCAATTCCTACGAGCAGTACTTC
abundance: once; v_gene: TRBV28; j_gene: TRBJ1-2; d_gene: TRBD1; CDR3aa: CASSAGQGPNYGYTF; CDR3nt: TGTGCCAGCAGTGCTGGACAGGGACCTAACTATGGCTACACCTTC
abundance: few; v_gene: TRBV7-9; j_gene: TRBJ2-3; d_gene: .; CDR3aa: CASSSRADTQYF; CDR3nt: TGTGCCAGCAGCTCAAGGGCGGATACGCAGTATTTT
abundance: .; v_gene: TRBV7-9; j_gene: TRBJ2-7; d_gene: .; CDR3aa: CASSSLTGASYEQYF; CDR3nt: TGTGCCAGCAGCTCGCTAACGGGGGCCTCCTACGAGCAGTACTTC